Sequencing of this TCR beta chain was carried out in a study of beta chain features in type 1 diabetes. Study context: Patients did not differ from healthy donors in age, gender or cell yield. Study-level results: There was a moderate but significant shortening of TCRB CDR3s in all four CD4+ subsets of Type 1 diabetes patients. Cells that show high TCR expression could be over-represented by cDNA sequencing.

Turning to this clone: Its antigen is not known.

Sequencing targeted expressed TCRB transcripts, as all isolated RNA had been reverse transcribed. Method: immunoSEQ multiplex PCR; TCRdb's copy keeps in-frame clones and lacks some. The data hold some 360,000 clones, with around 10% observed a single time. Per the germline V gene, CDR1 is SGDLS and CDR2 is YYNGEE. Deletions cut 0 bases from V and 3 bases from J, with 6 bases between. CDR3 length equals 14 residues. This chain joins TRBV9 and TRBJ1-4; no reliable D call. The TCR comes from a young man with type 1 diabetes. The specimen was central memory CD4+ T cells from blood. The CDR3 DNA reads TGTGCCAGCAGCGTAGCACAGTCTAATGAAAAACTGTTTTTT. This encodes CASSVAQSNEKLFF.